This T cell receptor beta chain was identified in a study of post-analysis software for immune sequencing data. Findings and caveats of the study: Analysis by F measure revealed that same-batch samples clustered strongly together. Patients carried roughly 5 TRBV segments more frequently than controls did, and TRBV5-6, TRBV5-1 and TRBV20-1 were among them. Multiple sclerosis was associated with a significant reduction in normalized Chao1 diversity relative to controls.

Unique molecular identifiers were carried by the TCR beta cDNA libraries. The T cell input of about 1 to 10 million gave approximately 460,000 cDNA molecules. TCRdb itself ran the PCR reads through MiXCR, one entry per CDR3 protein. In the table there are more than 500,000 distinct CDR3 sequences, roughly 34% of which are singletons. Regarding this clonotype: Its matching antigen is unknown. One junction end does not reproduce the germline sequence, and a read error may be involved.

In germline, CDR1 is SEHNR, CDR2 FQNEAQ (reference sequence). The CDR3 length is 14 residues. Sequenced material: blood. The receptor comes from a girl aged 2 to 17 with multiple sclerosis. V is TRBV7-9 and J is TRBJ1-2; 8 bases align to TRBD1. CDR3 region: CAGSFVGQGRGYTF. CDR3 DNA sequence: TGTGCCGGCAGCTTTGTTGGACAGGGCCGAGGCTACACCTTC.